The rows below give T cell receptor beta chains drawn from one sample of a study of blood T cells in healthy people across ages. TCRdb reprocessed the 5' RACE reads via MiXCR and lists one record per CDR3 protein. Of about 680,000 distinct CDR3 sequences in the sample, approximately 50% are singletons; the top ten hold around a third. Sequenced input: blood. The receptors originated from a woman aged 55-75 years in good health. CDR3s include the opening cysteine and the closing phenylalanine or tryptophan. A D gene is named only where the DNA matches it firmly. Expanded clones are given a class, and other clones once, few, many or no size at all.

v_call	clone_size	cdr3_length	j_call	d_call	cdr3_aa	cdr3_nt
TRBV15	.	16	TRBJ2-5	.	CATSRALDPVGETQYF	TGTGCCACCAGCAGAGCCCTGGACCCCGTTGGAGAGACCCAGTACTTC
TRBV20-1	.	15	TRBJ2-7	.	CSAPNVRDLPSEQYF	TGCAGTGCCCCCAATGTCCGGGATCTACCCAGCGAGCAGTACTTC
TRBV29-1	many	12	TRBJ2-5	.	CSVGAGSETQYF	TGCAGCGTTGGGGCAGGGAGTGAGACCCAGTACTTC
TRBV3-1	.	15	TRBJ2-7	TRBD1	CASSQPGQGLYEQYF	TGTGCCAGCAGCCAACCGGGACAGGGACTCTACGAGCAGTACTTC
TRBV11-1	.	14	TRBJ1-1	.	CASSLAWQNTEAFF	TGTGCCAGCAGCTTAGCCTGGCAGAACACTGAAGCTTTCTTT
TRBV20-1	many	13	TRBJ2-5	.	CSAHQHLQETQYF	TGCAGCGCTCATCAGCACCTACAAGAGACCCAGTACTTC
TRBV20-1	.	12	TRBJ1-2	.	CSPDGGNYGYTF	TGCAGCCCCGATGGAGGGAACTATGGCTACACCTTC
TRBV5-4	.	16	TRBJ2-5	TRBD2	CASRPRVAGDQETQYF	TGTGCCAGCAGACCTAGGGTAGCGGGAGACCAAGAGACCCAGTACTTC
TRBV5-4	.	15	TRBJ2-6	.	CASSQDNSGANVLTF	TGTGCCAGCAGCCAAGATAACTCTGGGGCCAACGTCCTGACTTTC
TRBV3-1	.	13	TRBJ1-5	.	CASSQGLIQPQHF	TGTGCCAGCAGCCAGGGATTAATTCAGCCCCAGCATTTT
TRBV5-1	few	17	TRBJ2-6	.	CASSTEGQDSGANVLTF	TGCGCCAGCAGCACCGAAGGACAAGACTCTGGGGCCAACGTCCTGACTTTC
TRBV12-3/TRBV12-4	.	15	TRBJ1-1	TRBD1	CASSLSGQGGTEAFF	TGTGCCAGCAGTTTATCGGGACAGGGAGGCACTGAAGCTTTCTTT
TRBV4-3	.	19	TRBJ2-3	TRBD1	CASSQAPPQQDRGGDTQYF	TGCGCCAGCAGCCAAGCACCCCCACAACAGGACAGGGGAGGAGATACGCAGTATTTT
TRBV15	.	12	TRBJ2-3	.	CATSRLADTQYF	TGTGCCACCAGCAGATTGGCGGATACGCAGTATTTT
TRBV28	.	14	TRBJ2-1	TRBD2	CASLASGRRDEQFF	TGTGCCAGCCTCGCTAGCGGGAGACGGGATGAGCAGTTCTTC
TRBV7-2	.	15	TRBJ2-5	TRBD2	CASSRGGHRAETQYF	TGTGCCAGCAGCCGGGGGGGACATAGAGCAGAGACCCAGTACTTC
TRBV20-1	.	14	TRBJ2-7	TRBD2	CSAEIAGPQYEQYF	TGCAGTGCGGAGATAGCGGGGCCCCAATACGAGCAGTACTTC
TRBV5-1	few	15	TRBJ2-7	TRBD1	CASSNPTGYTYEQYF	TGCGCCAGCAGCAACCCGACAGGGTACACTTACGAGCAGTACTTC
TRBV4-2	.	16	TRBJ2-7	.	CASSQNLLILGNEQYF	TGTGCCAGCAGCCAAAATTTACTGATACTGGGCAACGAGCAGTACTTC
TRBV12-3/TRBV12-4	once	15	TRBJ2-1	TRBD1	CASSLDRQGYNEQFF	TGTGCCAGCAGTCTTGACAGACAGGGATACAATGAGCAGTTCTTC
TRBV28	.	16	TRBJ2-7	.	CASSLYEGGFTNEQYF	TGTGCCAGCAGTTTGTATGAGGGGGGATTCACCAATGAGCAGTACTTC
TRBV4-3	.	14	TRBJ2-2	TRBD2	CASSRTSDTGELFF	TGCGCCAGCAGCCGGACTAGCGACACCGGGGAGCTGTTTTTT
TRBV28	.	15	TRBJ1-4	.	CASSPPEGTNEKLFF	TGTGCCAGCAGTCCCCCCGAGGGAACTAATGAAAAACTGTTTTTT
TRBV5-1	few	16	TRBJ2-1	TRBD2	CASSYSGDTLYNEQFF	TGCGCCAGCAGTTATAGCGGGGACACCCTCTACAATGAGCAGTTCTTC
TRBV5-1	.	15	TRBJ1-2	.	CASSLMGRVTYGYTF	TGCGCCAGCAGCTTGATGGGCAGGGTGACCTATGGCTACACCTTC
TRBV3-1	few	18	TRBJ2-4	.	CASSQVGGTPGRKNIQYF	TGTGCCAGCAGCCAAGTCGGAGGAACTCCGGGACGAAAAAACATTCAGTACTTC
TRBV12-3/TRBV12-4	.	14	TRBJ2-7	.	CASSLSVTAYEQYF	TGTGCCAGTTCCCTCAGCGTGACAGCCTACGAGCAGTACTTC
TRBV5-1	.	16	TRBJ2-1	TRBD2	CASSLEGLAGPNEQFF	TGCGCCAGCAGCTTGGAGGGACTAGCGGGCCCGAATGAGCAGTTCTTC
TRBV24-1	.	14	TRBJ2-2	.	CATGRRGSTGELFF	TGTGCCACCGGGAGGAGGGGCTCTACCGGGGAGCTGTTTTTT
TRBV4-2	few	16	TRBJ2-7	TRBD2	CASSQVASGSSYEQYF	TGTGCCAGCAGCCAAGTGGCTAGCGGGAGCTCCTACGAGCAGTACTTC
TRBV12-3/TRBV12-4	.	12	TRBJ2-5	.	CASSWAGETQYF	TGTGCCAGCAGTTGGGCTGGGGAGACCCAGTACTTC
TRBV6-6	.	17	TRBJ2-1	.	CASTHAWVRYSYNEQFF	TGTGCCAGCACTCATGCTTGGGTAAGGTACTCCTACAATGAGCAGTTCTTC
TRBV27	.	14	TRBJ2-3	TRBD2	CASSSEREGGTQYF	TGTGCCAGCAGTTCCGAGCGGGAGGGCGGTACGCAGTATTTT
TRBV5-1	.	17	TRBJ1-4	.	CASSLAGTRGTNEKLFF	TGCGCCAGCAGCTTGGCTGGGACAAGGGGGACTAATGAAAAACTGTTTTTT
TRBV25-1	few	11	TRBJ2-7	.	CATQYRYEQYF	TGTGCCACCCAATACCGGTACGAGCAGTACTTC